This T cell receptor beta chain was observed in a study of T cells after yellow fever vaccination. They built TCR cDNA with 5'RACE template switching, a step that put in a universal primer site and UMIs. TCRdb called the 5' RACE reads again in MiXCR, with one record for every CDR3 protein. Among some 550,000 distinct CDR3 sequences listed, under 25% were seen once. General study results and limits: Post-booster reappearance was seen for most primary-vaccination clones (about 96% CD4, about 88% CD8).

This clonotype was counted ten times or more. Its specificity is unknown. This receptor was taken from a man aged 30-40 years who received the YFV17D yellow fever vaccine. Sequenced material: PBMCs, taken 15 days after the yellow fever booster vaccination.

CDR3 nucleotide sequence: TGTGCCAGCAGTCCCGGGGATGGGGAGACCCAGTACTTC. The encoded protein is CASSPGDGETQYF. This chain links TRBV12-3 or TRBV12-4 with TRBJ2-5; D might be TRBD2 (5 bases). The CDR3 is made up of 13 amino acids. V gave up 5 bases and J gave up 5 bases, with 12 bases separating them.